Shown below are 32 T cell receptor beta chains from a single sample sequenced in a study of shared clonotypes between healthy human individuals. The table came from immunoSEQ multiplex PCR; TCRdb's copy has only in-frame clones and leaves some out. The sample has 2 million to 3 million clones, over 85% seen once. The material sequenced was naive CD4+ T cells from PBMCs. Subset defined: CD45RA+ positively selected. The receptors come from a young man in good health. Some clones in this sample may be carry-over from other donors' samples.

The chain employs TRBV2 and TRBJ2-3; D perhaps matches TRBD2 (5 bases). Per germline, CDR1 SNHLY and CDR2 FYNNEI. This CDR3 comprises 14 residues. The germline V and J ends were trimmed by 7 bases and 2 bases, with 13 bases remaining between them. The chain's CDR3 is CASTEGGFTDTQYF. The CDR3 nucleotides are TGTGCCAGCACCGAAGGAGGCTTCACAGATACGCAGTATTTT.

The chain links TRBV6-1 to TRBJ2-7; 10 bases map to TRBD1. J gave up 2 bases and V 7 bases, and 5 bases lay outside the gene matches. Germline values: CDR1 MNHNS, CDR2 SASEGT. This CDR3 contains 14 residues. The CDR3 loop is CASTTTGGPYEQYF. The DNA for the CDR3 is TGTGCCAGCACCACGACAGGGGGCCCCTACGAGCAGTACTTC.

The chain is built from TRBV5-1 and TRBJ2-5; no clear D. This CDR3 spans 14 amino acids. The V gene's germline CDR1 is SGHRS and CDR2 YFSETQ. Trimming removed 0 bases from V and 7 bases from J, with 13 bases in between. The CDR3 here is CASSLESPPRTQYF. Here the CDR3 DNA reads TGCGCCAGCAGCTTGGAGTCTCCCCCACGGACCCAGTACTTC.

The chain combines TRBV5-1 with TRBJ2-4; TRBD1 might be the D (5 bases). In germline, CDR1 is SGHRS, CDR2 YFSETQ. The CDR3 is made up of 14 amino acids. The V end lost 0 bases, the J end lost 5 bases, and 9 bases lay between the germline ends. CDR3 sequence: CASSLEAGQNIQYF. CDR3 bases: TGCGCCAGCAGCTTGGAGGCAGGGCAAAACATTCAGTACTTC.

The table lists this clone with a count of one. J is TRBJ1-1 and V is TRBV18, with TRBD1 matching over 8 bases. Germline lookup yields CDR1 KGHSH and CDR2 LQKENI. The CDR3 sequence is 16 residues long. V dropped 6 bases and J dropped 5; count of bases not matched to a gene: 14. CDR3 region: CASSPYPDRVGTEAFF. Here the CDR3 DNA reads TGTGCCAGCTCGCCTTACCCGGACAGGGTGGGGACTGAAGCTTTCTTT.

V gene TRBV7-9 combines with J gene TRBJ1-2; a weak D match, TRBD1 (6 bases). Germline V CDR1 and CDR2: SEHNR, FQNEAQ (reference sequence). V was shortened by 5 bases and J by 3 bases, with 13 bases between the two germline ends. The CDR3 is 14 residues long. CDR3 sequence (DNA): TGTGCCAGCAGCCCCCATAACAGGGACTATGGCTACACCTTC. The encoded protein is CASSPHNRDYGYTF.

V and J are TRBV5-1 and TRBJ2-3, with TRBD2 matching 11 bases. CDR1 is SGHRS, CDR2 YFSETQ, per germline. The CDR3 contains 17 residues. J lost 3 bases, V lost 3 bases, and 9 bases had no gene match. This CDR3 reads CASSSSIAGGSTDTQYF. The CDR3 bases are TGCGCCAGCAGCTCGTCTATAGCGGGAGGGAGTACAGATACGCAGTATTTT.

Points on this clone: At the DNA level, this CDR3 is encoded by other sequences in the same sample as well. The V and J genes are TRBV28 and TRBJ2-5; D perhaps matches TRBD2 (5 bases). This CDR3 is built from 13 residues. The V gene's germline CDR1 is MDHEN and CDR2 SYDVKM. Trimming took 2 bases from V and 5 from J, leaving 9 bases between them. In DNA form, the CDR3 reads TGTGCCAGCAGTTTAAGCGGTTTGGAGACCCAGTACTTC. Its protein is CASSLSGLETQYF.

The chain combines TRBV5-1 with TRBJ2-5; 10 bases fit TRBD2. The CDR3 sequence is 16 residues long. CDR1 and CDR2 from the germline V gene are SGHRS and YFSETQ. V dropped 4 bases and J dropped 2; count of bases not matched to a gene: 8. The CDR3 DNA reads TGCGCCAGCAGCCGTGGACTAGCGGATAAACAAGAGACCCAGTACTTC. This codes for CASSRGLADKQETQYF.

The V call is TRBV7-6, the J call TRBJ1-1; tentatively, D is TRBD1 (6 bases). V was trimmed by 4 bases and J by 3 bases, leaving 15 bases between them. This CDR3 comprises 15 residues. Germline loops: CDR1 SGHVS, CDR2 FNYEAQ. The CDR3, as DNA: TGTGCCAGCAGCTCCGGGGGGGGCAGGGACACTGAAGCTTTCTTT. Encoded protein: CASSSGGGRDTEAFF.

The DNA of the CDR3 is TGTGCCAGCAGTGAAGCACGGCGACAGGCGGTTCAGCCCCAGCATTTT. Amino acids: CASSEARRQAVQPQHF. The rearrangement joins TRBV2 to TRBJ1-5; tentatively, D is TRBD1 (6 bases). This CDR3 contains 16 residues. Between the trimmed V and J ends, which lost 0 bases and 6 bases, there was a span of 15 bases. Germline CDR1 SNHLY, CDR2 FYNNEI. Looking up the rest from reference TRBV2 and TRBJ1-5 gives the full variable domain: EPEVTQTPSHQVTQMGQEVILRCVPISNHLYFYWYRQILGQKVEFLVSFYNNEISEKSEIFDDQFSVERPDGSNFTLKIRSTKLEDSAMYFCASSEARRQAVQPQHFGDGTRLSIL.

The V call is TRBV6-5, the J call TRBJ1-2; TRBD1 agrees at 8 bases. The CDR3 runs to 14 residues. The germline gives CDR1 MNHEY, CDR2 SVGAGI. The junction had 9 bases not matched to a gene; V was cut back by 8 bases and J by 4 bases. CDR3 in amino acids: CASRQTGDFYGYTF. The DNA of the CDR3 is TGTGCCAGCCGACAGACAGGGGATTTCTATGGCTACACCTTC.

The V and J genes are TRBV5-1 and TRBJ1-1, with D possibly TRBD1 on 6 matching bases. This CDR3 has 16 amino acids. V shed 0 bases and J shed 3 bases, with 15 bases lying between them. Germline CDR1 and CDR2: SGHRS and YFSETQ. CDR3 protein: CASSLVPVRGDTEAFF. CDR3 DNA: TGCGCCAGCAGCTTGGTCCCCGTAAGGGGGGACACTGAAGCTTTCTTT.

This chain joins TRBV2 and TRBJ1-3; D might be TRBD1 (5 bases). The length of the CDR3 is 14 residues. Germline V gene lookup returns CDR1 SNHLY and CDR2 FYNNEI. The V end lost 7 bases, the J end lost 0 bases, and 10 bases lay between the germline ends. The DNA for the CDR3 is TGTGCCAGCATGGGCGGGGGCTCTGGAAACACCATATATTTT. It translates to CASMGGGSGNTIYF.

The chain links TRBV5-1 to TRBJ1-1, with a possible D match to TRBD1 (5 bases). The CDR3 has 15 amino acids. In germline, CDR1 is SGHRS, CDR2 YFSETQ. V was clipped by 2 bases and J by 5 bases, with 16 bases between them. As DNA, the CDR3 is TGCGCCAGCAGCTTAGCAGGGACTGGTAGGACTGAAGCTTTCTTT. It yields the protein CASSLAGTGRTEAFF.

The table lists this clone with a count of one. The V call is TRBV5-6, the J call TRBJ1-2; possible D gene TRBD1, 6 bases. Germline loops: CDR1 SGHDT, CDR2 YYEEEE. V lost 6 bases and J lost 4, with 19 bases in between. The CDR3 is made up of 15 amino acids. The CDR3 region has the DNA TGTGCCAGCATGCTTTCGAGTAGGGGGTCCTATGGCTACACCTTC. The encoded protein is CASMLSSRGSYGYTF.

CDR3 region: CASSPGQEISTDTQYF. The CDR3 coding sequence is TGTGCCAGTAGTCCCGGACAGGAGATTAGCACAGATACGCAGTATTTT. This chain uses TRBV19 with TRBJ2-3; 7 bases align to TRBD1. The CDR3 loop spans 16 amino acids. Germline loops: CDR1 LNHDA, CDR2 SQIVND (reference sequence). J lost 0 bases, V lost 5 bases, and 8 bases had no gene match. The whole variable domain, filled in from reference TRBV19 and TRBJ2-3, reads DGGITQSPKYLFRKEGQNVTLSCEQNLNHDAMYWYRQDPGQGLRLIYYSQIVNDFQKGDIAEGYSVSREKKESFPLTVTSAQKNPTAFYLCASSPGQEISTDTQYFGPGTRLTVL.

The J gene is TRBJ2-7, the V gene TRBV7-6; D could derive from TRBD1 or TRBD2 (6 bases each). The CDR3 has 14 residues. The V gene lost 5 bases and the J gene lost 3 bases, with 14 bases spanning the gap. In germline, CDR1 is SGHVS, CDR2 FNYEAQ. CDR3 sequence reads: CASSPGALYYEQYF. For the CDR3, the DNA is TGTGCCAGCAGCCCGGGGGCCCTATACTACGAGCAGTACTTC.

The J gene is TRBJ1-2, the V gene TRBV9, with TRBD1 identical over 7 bases. The length of the CDR3 is 14 residues. Germline CDR1 reads SGDLS; CDR2 reads YYNGEE. The junction had 4 bases not matched to a gene; V was cut back by 3 bases and J by 2 bases. The CDR3 sequence: CASSGSGQNYGYTF. The CDR3 DNA reads TGTGCCAGCAGCGGATCGGGACAGAACTATGGCTACACCTTC.

The CDR3 loop is CASSLSRYSSYEQYF. The CDR3 DNA is TGTGCCAGCAGCTTAAGCAGGTATTCCTCCTACGAGCAGTACTTC. This rearrangement joins TRBV11-2 to TRBJ2-7, with D hard to call. The germline V gene encodes CDR1 SGHAT and CDR2 FQNNGV. Between the trimmed V and J ends, which lost 2 bases and 0 bases, there was a span of 11 bases. The CDR3 runs to 15 residues.

The chain carries TRBV28 and TRBJ2-4, with 8 positions matching TRBD2. V lost 8 bases, J lost 2 bases, and 23 bases stayed unmatched. This CDR3 has 20 amino acids. CDR1 and CDR2 (germline): MDHEN, SYDVKM. This CDR3 is CASYPNIGNSGEGSKNIQYF. The CDR3 DNA reads TGTGCCAGCTACCCCAATATTGGTAATAGCGGGGAGGGATCCAAAAACATTCAGTACTTC.

As DNA, the CDR3 is TGTGCCAGCAGTGCTGACAGGGTTGGCTACACCTTC. Translating it yields CASSADRVGYTF. V is TRBV2 and J is TRBJ1-2, with 7 bases that match TRBD1. The CDR3 is 12 residues long. Losses at the gene ends were 4 bases for V and 7 bases for J; bases not matched to a gene: 3. Germline values: CDR1 SNHLY, CDR2 FYNNEI. The full variable domain, in which reference TRBV2 and TRBJ1-2 provide the parts outside the CDR3, is EPEVTQTPSHQVTQMGQEVILRCVPISNHLYFYWYRQILGQKVEFLVSFYNNEISEKSEIFDDQFSVERPDGSNFTLKIRSTKLEDSAMYFCASSADRVGYTFGSGTRLTVV.

The chain joins TRBV18 to TRBJ1-2; weak D call: TRBD1 (5 bases). The CDR3 extends over 13 amino acids. Per germline, CDR1 KGHSH and CDR2 LQKENI. V gave up 2 bases and J gave up 5 bases, with 9 bases separating them. The CDR3 sequence is CASSPGAAYGYTF. Here the CDR3 DNA reads TGTGCCAGCTCACCAGGGGCCGCGTATGGCTACACCTTC.

This clone was seen once. The J gene is TRBJ1-2, the V gene TRBV7-2; possibly TRBD1 for D (6 bases). The CDR3 consists of 14 residues. The germline V gene encodes CDR1 SGHTA and CDR2 FQGNSA. V lost 1 base and J 7 bases, leaving 13 bases between the germline ends. The CDR3 DNA reads as TGTGCCAGCAGCTTAGACCCGGGGGCGCTTGGCTACACCTTC. Its translation is CASSLDPGALGYTF.

V gene TRBV28 combines with J gene TRBJ2-2, with unresolved D. CDR3 length: 15 residues. The germline V and J ends were trimmed by 0 bases and 2 bases, with 7 bases remaining between them. CDR1 and CDR2 (germline): MDHEN, SYDVKM. CDR3 protein: CASSLWGFNTGELFF. The CDR3 DNA follows: TGTGCCAGCAGTTTATGGGGGTTTAACACCGGGGAGCTGTTTTTT.

The V gene is TRBV5-8, the J gene TRBJ2-7; the match to TRBD1 covers 8 bases. The CDR3 has 15 residues. Germline CDR1 reads SGHTS; CDR2 reads YDEGEE. The ends lost 3 bases at V and 0 bases at J; junction bases unmatched: 5. CDR3 sequence reads: CASSSQGASSYEQYF. CDR3 sequence (DNA): TGTGCCAGCAGCTCCCAGGGGGCGTCCTCCTACGAGCAGTACTTC.

The table lists this clone with a count of one. V gene TRBV18 combines with J gene TRBJ2-1; 10 positions match TRBD2. This CDR3 comprises 16 residues. Trimming at V came to 1 base and at J to 7 bases, leaving 7 bases not matched to a gene. Germline-derived CDR1 and CDR2 are KGHSH and LQKENI. Here the CDR3 reads CASSPQREGLGNEQFF. CDR3 sequence (DNA): TGTGCCAGCTCACCACAGCGGGAGGGCCTAGGAAATGAGCAGTTCTTC.

This clone was seen a few times. The genes are TRBV28 and TRBJ1-5; possible D gene TRBD1, 6 bases. The CDR3 sequence is 14 residues long. Germline V gives CDR1 MDHEN, CDR2 SYDVKM. V lost 8 bases to trimming and J lost 5 bases, with 16 bases between them. The CDR3 here is CASRREGGYQPQHF. DNA for the CDR3: TGTGCCAGCCGACGGGAGGGGGGTTATCAGCCCCAGCATTTT.

V usage is TRBV28 and J usage is TRBJ1-1; D is undetermined. The V end was cut by 8 bases, the J end by 6 bases, with 13 bases between. Germline assignment: CDR1 MDHEN and CDR2 SYDVKM. The CDR3 has 12 residues. The CDR3 DNA sequence: TGTGCCAGCTTATCTGGTACCGCTGAAGCTTTCTTT. It translates to CASLSGTAEAFF. Using reference TRBV28 and TRBJ1-1 for the parts outside the CDR3, the full variable domain is DVKVTQSSRYLVKRTGEKVFLECVQDMDHENMFWYRQDPGLGLRLIYFSYDVKMKEKGDIPEGYSVSREKKERFSLILESASTNQTSMYLCASLSGTAEAFFGQGTRLTVV.

This clone has only a few counts. This sequence joins TRBV19 and TRBJ1-5, with D possibly TRBD1 on 5 matching bases. Germline V CDR1 and CDR2: LNHDA, SQIVND (reference sequence). V lost 5 bases, J lost 5 bases, and 13 bases lay in between. The CDR3 runs to 14 residues. The CDR3 here is CASSGTVSYQPQHF. CDR3 in DNA: TGTGCCAGTAGTGGGACTGTCTCTTATCAGCCCCAGCATTTT.

Of note for this clone: Other DNA sequences in the sample encode the same CDR3. The chain uses TRBV5-1 and TRBJ2-1; D gene unclear. Deletions cut 0 bases from V and 4 bases from J, with 5 bases between. CDR3 length: 13 residues. Germline-derived CDR1 and CDR2 are SGHRS and YFSETQ. As DNA, the CDR3 is TGCGCCAGCAGCTTGGACCGATACAATGAGCAGTTCTTC. This gives the protein CASSLDRYNEQFF.

In DNA form, the CDR3 reads TGTGCCAGCAGTTCGGACAGGGCCGGCTCCTACGAGCAGTACTTC. Translating it yields CASSSDRAGSYEQYF. This chain links TRBV28 with TRBJ2-7; the match to TRBD1 covers 8 bases. V was clipped by 4 bases and J by 0 bases; unmatched bases: 5. The CDR3 covers 15 residues. The germline CDR1 and CDR2 sequences are MDHEN and SYDVKM.